The clone carrying this TCR beta chain occurred a few times. These data originate in a study of beta chain features in type 1 diabetes. Study background: Age, gender and cell yields were similar between patients and healthy donors.

Reverse transcribing all isolated RNA meant expressed TCRB transcripts were sequenced. The table came from immunoSEQ multiplex PCR; TCRdb's copy has only in-frame clones and leaves some out. The table shows over 700,000 clones, with roughly 15% occurring only once. This CDR3 comprises 17 residues. CDR1 and CDR2 (germline): SGHNT, YYREEE (reference sequence). Trimming at V came to 3 bases and at J to 0 bases, leaving 8 bases not matched to a gene. The specimen sequenced was naive CD4+ T cells from blood. The rearrangement joins TRBV5-4 to TRBJ2-2; 7 bases fit TRBD1. The TCR originated in a woman aged 18-35 years in good health. The CDR3 DNA reads as TGTGCCAGCAGCTCTAAACAGGGGACCTCGAACACCGGGGAGCTGTTTTTT. Translating gives CASSSKQGTSNTGELFF.